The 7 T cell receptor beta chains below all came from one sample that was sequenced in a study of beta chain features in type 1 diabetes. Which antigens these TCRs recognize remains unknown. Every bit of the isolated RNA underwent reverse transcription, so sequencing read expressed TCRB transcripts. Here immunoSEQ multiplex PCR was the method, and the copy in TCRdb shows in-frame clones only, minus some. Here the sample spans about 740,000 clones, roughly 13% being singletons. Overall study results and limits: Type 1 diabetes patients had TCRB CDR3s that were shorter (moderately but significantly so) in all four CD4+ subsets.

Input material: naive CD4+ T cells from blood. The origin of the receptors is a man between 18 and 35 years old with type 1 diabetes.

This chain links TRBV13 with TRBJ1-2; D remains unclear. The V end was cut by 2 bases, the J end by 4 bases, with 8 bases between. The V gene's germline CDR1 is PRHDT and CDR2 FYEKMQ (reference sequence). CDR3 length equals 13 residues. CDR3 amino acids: CASSLKAGYGYTF. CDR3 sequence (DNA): TGTGCCAGCAGCTTAAAAGCCGGCTATGGCTACACCTTC.

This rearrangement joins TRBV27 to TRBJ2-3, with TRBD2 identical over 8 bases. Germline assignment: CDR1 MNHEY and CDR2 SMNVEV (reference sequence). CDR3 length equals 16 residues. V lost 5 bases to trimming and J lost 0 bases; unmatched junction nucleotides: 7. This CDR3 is CASSPMGGGSTDTQYF. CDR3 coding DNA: TGTGCCAGCAGTCCTATGGGCGGGGGGAGCACAGATACGCAGTATTTT.

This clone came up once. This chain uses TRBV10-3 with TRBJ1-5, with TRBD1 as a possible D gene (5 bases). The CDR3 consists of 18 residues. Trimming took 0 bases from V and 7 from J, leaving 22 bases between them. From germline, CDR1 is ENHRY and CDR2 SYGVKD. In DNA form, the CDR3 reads TGTGCCATCAGTGAGTCTAAGGAAGCCGGCAGGGTCGTCCAGCCCCAGCATTTT. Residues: CAISESKEAGRVVQPQHF.

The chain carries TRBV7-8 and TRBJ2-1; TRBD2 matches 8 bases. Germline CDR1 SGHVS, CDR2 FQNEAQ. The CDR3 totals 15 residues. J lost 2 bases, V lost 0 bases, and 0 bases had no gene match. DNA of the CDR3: TGTGCCAGCAGCTTAGCCGGGGGGGCCTACAATGAGCAGTTCTTC. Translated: CASSLAGGAYNEQFF.

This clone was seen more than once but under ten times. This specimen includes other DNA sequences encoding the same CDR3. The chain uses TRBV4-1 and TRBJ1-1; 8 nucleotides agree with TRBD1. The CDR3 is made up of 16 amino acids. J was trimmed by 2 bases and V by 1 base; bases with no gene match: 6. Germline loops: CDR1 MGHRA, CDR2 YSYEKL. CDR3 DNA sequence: TGCGCCAGCAGCCAAGTGGGCAGGGGGCGAAACACTGAAGCTTTCTTT. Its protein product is CASSQVGRGRNTEAFF.

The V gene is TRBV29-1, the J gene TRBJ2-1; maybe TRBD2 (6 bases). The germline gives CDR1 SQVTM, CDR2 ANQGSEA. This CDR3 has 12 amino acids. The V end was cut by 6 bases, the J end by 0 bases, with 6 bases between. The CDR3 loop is CSVGGSYNEQFF. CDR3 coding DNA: TGCAGCGTGGGGGGCTCCTACAATGAGCAGTTCTTC.

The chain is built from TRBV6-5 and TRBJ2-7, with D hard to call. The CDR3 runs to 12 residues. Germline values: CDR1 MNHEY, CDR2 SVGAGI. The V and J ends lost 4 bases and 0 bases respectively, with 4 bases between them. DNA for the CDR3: TGTGCCAGCAGTTCCGGCTCCTACGAGCAGTACTTC. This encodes CASSSGSYEQYF.